The 21 T cell receptor beta chains reported below all come from one sample, sequenced in a study of CD8 T cells in Susac syndrome. With random hexamers, about 0.5 to 1 ug RNA was reverse transcribed. TCRdb reprocessed the immunoSEQ multiplex PCR reads with MiXCR, giving one entry per CDR3 protein. The repertoire holds a few hundred thousand distinct CDR3 sequences, with about 92% as singletons. What was sequenced was CD4+ T cells from PBMCs. All receptors derive from a human donor with multiple sclerosis.

The chain joins TRBV5-1 to TRBJ1-2; D might be TRBD1 (5 bases). Trimming stripped 2 bases from V and 3 bases from J, with 14 bases between. The CDR3 loop spans 15 amino acids. Germline CDR1 SGHRS, CDR2 YFSETQ. CDR3 DNA sequence: TGCGCCAGCAGCTTTCAATCAGGGTTAGACTATGGCTACACCTTC. Amino acids: CASSFQSGLDYGYTF.

J is TRBJ2-3 and V is TRBV7-3; D may be TRBD2 (5 bases). CDR3 length: 13 residues. Per the germline V gene, CDR1 is SGHTA and CDR2 is FQGTGA. Trimming stripped 5 bases from V and 2 bases from J, with 8 bases between. The CDR3 DNA reads TGTGCCAGCAGCAGCGGATTCACAGATACGCAGTATTTT. Amino acid sequence: CASSSGFTDTQYF.

The chain combines TRBV7-2 with TRBJ2-1; TRBD2 agrees at 8 bases. Germline V lookup: CDR1 SGHTA, CDR2 FQGNSA. The CDR3 extends over 13 amino acids. V shed 3 bases and J 9 bases; nucleotides not matched to a gene: 4. CDR3 in DNA: TGTGCCAGCAGCTTGGCGGGAGGACTTGAGCAGTTCTTC. Translation gives CASSLAGGLEQFF.

V gene TRBV5-4 combines with J gene TRBJ1-1; D gene unclear. V lost 5 bases and J 1 base, leaving 9 bases between the germline ends. Germline-derived CDR1 and CDR2 are SGHNT and YYREEE (reference sequence). The CDR3 runs 13 residues. The CDR3 DNA sequence: TGTGCCAGCAGTCAGGTCGAGAACACTGAAGCTTTCTTT. It translates to CASSQVENTEAFF. The full variable domain, completed using reference TRBV5-4 and TRBJ1-1, is ETGVTQSPTHLIKTRGQQVTLRCSSQSGHNTVSWYQQALGQGPQFIFQYYREEENGRGNFPPRFSGLQFPNYSSELNVNALELDDSALYLCASSQVENTEAFFGQGTRLTVV.

The V call is TRBV20-1, the J call TRBJ2-4; TRBD2 agrees at 7 bases. Germline V gene sequence: CDR1 DFQATT, CDR2 SNEGSKA (reference sequence). V was clipped by 8 bases and J by 6 bases; unmatched bases: 7. This CDR3 is 12 amino acids long. CDR3 nucleotides: TGCAGTCTCCCCGCTAGCGGAAACATTCAGTACTTC. Its translation: CSLPASGNIQYF.

The V and J genes are TRBV20-1 and TRBJ2-3; TRBD2 aligns across 10 bases. Germline-derived CDR1 and CDR2 are DFQATT and SNEGSKA (reference sequence). V shed 3 bases, J shed 4 bases, and the junction held 7 bases outside the gene matches. This CDR3 is built from 15 residues. CDR3 nucleotides: TGCAGTGCTAGTGGGCTAGCGGGAGTGGCAGATACGCAGTATTTT. As protein: CSASGLAGVADTQYF.

Only a few counts were recorded for this clonotype. The chain combines TRBV6-1 with TRBJ1-1; D not resolved. Germline V lookup: CDR1 MNHNS, CDR2 SASEGT. V lost 6 bases and J 8 bases, leaving 19 bases between the germline ends. The CDR3 consists of 14 residues. The CDR3: CASRDREVGLEAFF. As DNA, the CDR3 is TGTGCCAGCAGAGACCGGGAGGTTGGGCTAGAAGCTTTCTTT.

This clonotype was counted a few times. The chain uses TRBV29-1 and TRBJ2-3; D is unclear. V lost 7 bases and J 6 bases, leaving 14 bases between the germline ends. The germline CDR1 and CDR2 sequences are SQVTM and ANQGSEA. The CDR3 covers 12 residues. The CDR3 loop is CSAAVTRDTQYF. CDR3 DNA: TGCAGCGCCGCTGTAACCCGGGATACGCAGTATTTT.

This chain uses TRBV19 with TRBJ2-1; D possibly corresponds to TRBD2 (5 bases). The CDR3 runs 16 residues. Trimming took off 5 bases at V and 1 base at J, with 15 bases between the two ends. Germline CDR1 and CDR2: LNHDA and SQIVND (reference sequence). CDR3: CASSAISVPSYNEQFF. CDR3 bases: TGTGCCAGTAGTGCCATTAGCGTCCCATCCTACAATGAGCAGTTCTTC.

The gene calls are TRBV4-3 and TRBJ2-4; 8 bases are a match to TRBD2. The V segment lost 0 bases and the J segment 5 bases; nucleotides outside the gene matches: 6. Germline loops: CDR1 LGHNA, CDR2 YSLEER. CDR3 length: 16 residues. The CDR3 sequence: CASSQDWREDENIQYF. The CDR3 DNA follows: TGCGCCAGCAGCCAAGATTGGCGGGAGGACGAAAACATTCAGTACTTC.

This chain links TRBV20-1 with TRBJ2-2; 8 nucleotides line up with TRBD2. The junction had 3 bases not matched to a gene; V was cut back by 1 base and J by 2 bases. The CDR3 sequence is 15 residues long. Per germline, CDR1 DFQATT and CDR2 SNEGSKA (reference sequence). In DNA form, the CDR3 reads TGCAGTGCTAGAGCGGGGGGGGCCAACACCGGGGAGCTGTTTTTT. This codes for CSARAGGANTGELFF.

In the case of this clonotype: The germline gene is not matched at one end of the junction; a read error may be the cause. The chain joins TRBV20-1 to TRBJ2-2; 10 bases are a match to TRBD2. The CDR3 runs 15 residues. From germline, CDR1 is DFQATT and CDR2 SNEGSKA (reference sequence). The CDR3 DNA sequence: TGCAGTGCTAGGCCCCCAGCGGGGGGGCCCGGGGAGCTGCTTTTT. This gives the protein CSARPPAGGPGELLF.

This chain uses TRBV3-1 with TRBJ1-2; D not certain. CDR3 length: 14 residues. V lost 0 bases to trimming and J lost 8 bases, with 13 bases between them. Germline V lookup: CDR1 LGHDT, CDR2 YNNKEL (reference sequence). For the CDR3, the DNA is TGTGCCAGCAGCCAAGATACAGCCTCCCGGGGCTACACCTTC. It translates to CASSQDTASRGYTF.

In this sample, this clonotype turned up once. The chain employs TRBV30 and TRBJ2-2; D is tentatively TRBD1 or TRBD2 (5 bases each). Trimming removed 0 bases at V and 8 bases at J, with 13 bases between. Germline V gene data show CDR1 as GTSNPN and CDR2 as SVGIG (reference sequence). This CDR3 is built from 14 residues. CDR3 sequence (DNA): TGTGCCTGGAGTGTATGGGGCACTAGGGGGGAGCTGTTTTTT. This sequence encodes CAWSVWGTRGELFF.

The table lists this clonotype with a count of one. This sequence joins TRBV11-2 and TRBJ1-2; D remains unclear. CDR3 length: 13 amino acids. With 1 base removed from V and 5 bases from J, the gap between germline ends came to 8 bases. Germline CDR1 reads SGHAT; CDR2 reads FQNNGV. DNA for the CDR3: TGTGCCAGCAGCTTAGTAAGGGTTTATGGCTACACCTTC. Its protein is CASSLVRVYGYTF.

V is TRBV20-1 and J is TRBJ1-2, with D perhaps TRBD1 (6 bases). V was shortened by 0 bases and J by 6 bases, with 20 bases between the two germline ends. This CDR3 spans 16 amino acids. Germline loops: CDR1 DFQATT, CDR2 SNEGSKA (reference sequence). CDR3 bases: TGCAGTGCTAGAGACCGGATGGGTACAGGGTCGGATGGCTACACCTTC. This translates into CSARDRMGTGSDGYTF.

The V call is TRBV12-3 or TRBV12-4, the J call TRBJ2-1, with a tentative D call TRBD2 (6 bases). The CDR3 totals 12 residues. The V end was cut by 5 bases, the J end by 14 bases, with 16 bases between. The CDR3 here is CASSPSTRTEFF. The CDR3, as DNA: TGTGCCAGCAGTCCCTCGACTAGGACTGAGTTCTTC.

The chain has TRBV5-1 and TRBJ2-5; no reliable D call. The germline V and J ends were trimmed by 1 base and 5 bases, with 6 bases remaining between them. CDR1 is SGHRS and CDR2 is YFSETQ in the germline V gene. The CDR3 is 12 residues long. As DNA, the CDR3 is TGCGCCAGCAGCTTGACATCGGAGACCCAGTACTTC. Its translation: CASSLTSETQYF.

The chain recombines TRBV2 with TRBJ2-1; 9 positions match TRBD1. The CDR3 has 14 amino acids. J gave up 9 bases and V 6 bases, and 9 bases lay outside the gene matches. Germline-derived CDR1 and CDR2 are SNHLY and FYNNEI. CDR3 bases: TGTGCCAGCAGCATCGGGACAGGGAGGGGTGAGCAGTTCTTC. Amino acids: CASSIGTGRGEQFF.

The chain uses TRBV2 and TRBJ2-3; D possibly corresponds to TRBD1 (6 bases). Germline CDR1 and CDR2: SNHLY and FYNNEI. V lost 8 bases to trimming and J lost 5 bases, with 11 bases between them. The CDR3 sequence is 12 residues long. The chain's CDR3 is CASGGRGDTQYF. The DNA of the CDR3 is TGTGCCAGCGGGGGCCGGGGAGATACGCAGTATTTT.

The chain couples TRBV30 to TRBJ2-7; D uncertain. V shed 4 bases and J shed 0 bases, with 7 bases lying between them. Per germline, CDR1 GTSNPN and CDR2 SVGIG (reference sequence). The CDR3 runs 12 residues. The CDR3 loop reads CAWTSSSYEQYF. Here the CDR3 DNA reads TGTGCCTGGACATCGAGCTCCTACGAGCAGTACTTC. The full variable domain, completed using reference TRBV30 and TRBJ2-7, is SQTIHQWPATLVQPVGSPLSLECTVEGTSNPNLYWYRQAAGRGLQLLFYSVGIGQISSEVPQNLSASRPQDRQFILSSKKLLLSDSGFYLCAWTSSSYEQYFGPGTRLTVT.